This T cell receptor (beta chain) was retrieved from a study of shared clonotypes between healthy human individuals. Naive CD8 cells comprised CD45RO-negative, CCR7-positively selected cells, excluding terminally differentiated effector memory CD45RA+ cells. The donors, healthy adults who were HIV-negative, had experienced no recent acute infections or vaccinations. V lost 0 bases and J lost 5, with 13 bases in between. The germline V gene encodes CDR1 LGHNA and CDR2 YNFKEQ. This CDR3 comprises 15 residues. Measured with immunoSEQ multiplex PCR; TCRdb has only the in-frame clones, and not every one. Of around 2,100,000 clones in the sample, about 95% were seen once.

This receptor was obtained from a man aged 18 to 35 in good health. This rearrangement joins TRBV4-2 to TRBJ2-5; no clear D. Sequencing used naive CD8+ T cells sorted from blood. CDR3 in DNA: TGTGCCAGCAGCCAAGAGGAACCTCCCAAGGAGACCCAGTACTTC. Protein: CASSQEEPPKETQYF.